The rows below give T cell receptor beta chains drawn from one sample of a study of shared clonotypes between healthy human individuals. The assay was immunoSEQ multiplex PCR, and TCRdb's table has in-frame clones only and misses some. Of some 1,400,000 clones listed, 96% are singletons. The sequenced sample was naive CD4+ T cells sorted from blood. All receptors derive from a man aged 30 to 45 in good health. CDR3s include the opening cysteine and the closing phenylalanine or tryptophan. A D gene is named only where the DNA matches it firmly. Rows may omit the clone size; those that give it use once, few, many or a size class.

abundance	j_gene	d_gene	v_gene	CDR3nt	CDR3aa
once	TRBJ2-1	NA	TRBV28	TGTGCCAGCAGTCCAGTAGGCTCCTACAATGAGCAGTTCTTC	CASSPVGSYNEQFF
NA	TRBJ2-7	NA	TRBV6-5	TGTGCCAGCAGTTACCGTACAACAGGGATTGGGTACGAGCAGTACTTC	CASSYRTTGIGYEQYF
NA	TRBJ1-1	NA	TRBV19	TGTGCCACTCAAGGAGCCTTCATGAACACTGAAGCTTTCTTT	CATQGAFMNTEAFF
once	TRBJ2-6	NA	TRBV9	TGTGCCAGCAGTTCCGTCTCTGGGGCCAACGTCCTGACTTTC	CASSSVSGANVLTF
NA	TRBJ1-2	NA	TRBV29-1	TGCAGCGCCGGTTCTCCCGGGGGCTACACCTTC	CSAGSPGGYTF
NA	TRBJ2-3	TRBD1	TRBV25-1	TGTGCCAGCAGTGAATACCTGGGGACAGCAGATTTCACAGATACGCAGTATTTT	CASSEYLGTADFTDTQYF
NA	TRBJ2-1	TRBD1	TRBV10-3	TGTGCCATCAGTGTTCTTTGGGACAGGGGGCAGTTCTTC	CAISVLWDRGQFF
NA	TRBJ1-3	NA	TRBV19	TGTGCCAGTAGTATCGTTTCAGCCGCTGGAAACACCATATATTTT	CASSIVSAAGNTIYF
NA	TRBJ2-2	TRBD2	TRBV5-5	TGTGCCAGCAGCCGGGTCGGGAGGGACACCGGGGAGCTGTTTTTT	CASSRVGRDTGELFF
NA	TRBJ2-4	TRBD2	TRBV23-1	TGCGCCAGCAGTCCGATAGCGGGAGGGCCGCTCGAGGTCAAAAACATTCAGTACTTC	CASSPIAGGPLEVKNIQYF
NA	TRBJ2-7	NA	TRBV28	TGTGCCAGCAGCATAAGCACGCGGGGCTACGAGCAGTACTTC	CASSISTRGYEQYF
NA	TRBJ2-1	TRBD1	TRBV20-1	TGCAGTGCTAAAGGGGGCCTCGAGCAGTTCTTC	CSAKGGLEQFF
NA	TRBJ2-7	TRBD1	TRBV28	TGTGCCAGCATGTCGGGACAGGGGAGCTACGAGCAGTACTTC	CASMSGQGSYEQYF
NA	TRBJ2-6	NA	TRBV30	TGTGGGAGCTCTGGGGCCAACGTCCTGACTTTC	CGSSGANVLTF
few	TRBJ1-4	TRBD1	TRBV2	TGTGCCAGCAGAAGACAGGGGTTTGAAGAAAAACTGTTTTTT	CASRRQGFEEKLFF
NA	TRBJ1-3	NA	TRBV5-1	TGCGCCAGCAGCTTGGGCGGGGAGAATGGAAACACCATATATTTT	CASSLGGENGNTIYF
NA	TRBJ2-7	TRBD1	TRBV19	TGTGCCAGTAGAGAGCCGGGACAGGGTCGCAACGAGCAGTACTTC	CASREPGQGRNEQYF
NA	TRBJ1-5	TRBD1	TRBV29-1	TGCAGCGTTGAAACGGATTTGGCAGGGGGGCCCCAGCATTTT	CSVETDLAGGPQHF
NA	TRBJ2-5	NA	TRBV11-2	TGTGCCAGCTCCCCTCGAAAGACCCAGTACTTC	CASSPRKTQYF
once	TRBJ2-3	NA	TRBV18	TGTGCCAGCTCACCACGGGGCCGGCAGGACACAGATACGCAGTATTTT	CASSPRGRQDTDTQYF
NA	TRBJ2-3	TRBD2	TRBV6-5	TGTGCCAGCAGTTCCACCCGGGGGGGAACAGATACGCAGTATTTT	CASSSTRGGTDTQYF
NA	TRBJ2-1	NA	TRBV7-3	TGTGCCAGCAGCCCTAGCGTCAGCAGGAACAATGAGCAGTTCTTC	CASSPSVSRNNEQFF
NA	TRBJ2-3	TRBD2	TRBV5-1	TGCGCCAGCTCCCGGACTAGCGGGAGGGCAGATACGCAGTATTTT	CASSRTSGRADTQYF
NA	TRBJ2-1	NA	TRBV28	TGTGCCAGTTTTCCAAGGCAGAGATTACGCAATGAGCAGTTCTTC	CASFPRQRLRNEQFF
NA	TRBJ2-1	NA	TRBV2	TGTGCCAGTGCGAGGGGTCAGTCAACAAATGAGCAGTTCTTC	CASARGQSTNEQFF
NA	TRBJ2-7	NA	TRBV19	TGTGCCAGTAGTAAACTCAGGGGTTCCTACGAGCAGTACTTC	CASSKLRGSYEQYF
NA	TRBJ2-7	NA	TRBV2	TGTGCCAGCAGTTCAATTGGACGTCGGACCTCAAATTACGAGCAGTACTTC	CASSSIGRRTSNYEQYF
NA	TRBJ2-1	NA	TRBV10-1	TGCGCCAGCAGTGAGTTCGAGACTGACAATGAGCAGTTCTTC	CASSEFETDNEQFF
NA	TRBJ2-3	TRBD1	TRBV4-3	TGCGCCAGCAGCCAAGAGGCACCCGGGACAGGTCACACAGATACGCAGTATTTT	CASSQEAPGTGHTDTQYF
NA	TRBJ2-1	NA	TRBV10-1	TGCGCCAGTACCCCTAGCGAAGCCTACAATGAGCAGTTCTTC	CASTPSEAYNEQFF
NA	TRBJ1-2	TRBD1	TRBV28	TGTGCCAGCACCTCGGGACAGGGGGTTTATGGCTACACCTTC	CASTSGQGVYGYTF
NA	TRBJ2-3	NA	TRBV29-1	TGCAGCGTTGAAGATGGGGGCCTCAGTGGGGCTAGCACAGATACGCAGTATTTT	CSVEDGGLSGASTDTQYF
NA	TRBJ2-3	NA	TRBV5-6	TGTGCCAGCAGCTTGGTATTGAGGCACAGAAGCACAGATACGCAGTATTTT	CASSLVLRHRSTDTQYF
NA	TRBJ2-1	TRBD1	TRBV11-2	TGTGCCAGCAGCACTAGACAGGGGATCGCCTACAATGAGCAGTTCTTC	CASSTRQGIAYNEQFF